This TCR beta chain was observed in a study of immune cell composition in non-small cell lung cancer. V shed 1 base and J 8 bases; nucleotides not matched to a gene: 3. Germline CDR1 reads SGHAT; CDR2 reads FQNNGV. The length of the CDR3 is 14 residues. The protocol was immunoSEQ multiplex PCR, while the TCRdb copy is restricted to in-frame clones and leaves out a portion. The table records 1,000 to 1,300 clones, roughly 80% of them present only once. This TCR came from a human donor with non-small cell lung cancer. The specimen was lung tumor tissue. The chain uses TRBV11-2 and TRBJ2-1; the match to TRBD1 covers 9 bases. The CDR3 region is CASSLAQGAHEQFF. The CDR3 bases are TGTGCCAGCAGCTTAGCACAGGGGGCCCATGAGCAGTTCTTC.